A selection of T cell receptor beta chains follows, all from one sample in a study of early T cells in non-severe SARS-CoV-2 infection. TCRdb re-analysed the 5' RACE reads in MiXCR, keeping a single row per CDR3 protein. The sample carries about 100,000 distinct CDR3 sequences, approximately 14% recorded once. The sequenced material came from whole blood. These receptors all stem from an adult who was a healthcare worker with PCR-confirmed SARS-CoV-2 infection or an uninfected control (not recorded which). The CDR3 runs from the conserved cysteine through the conserved F or W. A D gene is named only where the DNA matches it firmly. Some rows have no size entry. The others give once, few or many, or a class for an expanded clone.

D	V	J	length	size	DNA	CDR3
.	TRBV24-1	TRBJ2-1	12	many	TGTGCCACGGACTATCAAGGGGGGGAGCAGTTCTTC	CATDYQGGEQFF
.	TRBV28	TRBJ2-7	14	.	TGTGCCAGCAGTCCCAGGACCACCCTACGGGTGCAGTACTTC	CASSPRTTLRVQYF
TRBD1	TRBV7-2	TRBJ2-5	14	many	TGTGCCAGCAGCCTGGCCGGGACAGGGGAGACCCAGTACTTC	CASSLAGTGETQYF
.	TRBV29-1	TRBJ2-1	10	few	TGCAGCGTTGATGACCGTGAGCAGTTCTTC	CSVDDREQFF
TRBD1	TRBV5-1	TRBJ1-2	14	few	TGCGCCAGCAGCTTACAGGGGGTACTAGGAGGCTACACCTTC	CASSLQGVLGGYTF
.	TRBV20-1	TRBJ2-7	15	many	TGCAGTGCTAGACCCAGACAGATCCCCTCCTACGAGCAGTACTTC	CSARPRQIPSYEQYF
.	TRBV19	TRBJ2-2	13	many	TGTGCCAGTAGTATAATTCAGCCCGGGGAGCTGTTTTTT	CASSIIQPGELFF
.	TRBV4-3	TRBJ2-3	14	.	TGCGCCAGCAGCCAAGACCCAAGCACCGGTACGCAGTATTTT	CASSQDPSTGTQYF
.	TRBV6-1	TRBJ1-6	15	few	TGTGCCAGCAACCCCCAGTCAGAAGTTAATTCACCCCTCCACTTT	CASNPQSEVNSPLHF
.	TRBV30	TRBJ2-1	11	.	TGTGCCTGGAGTGTAGCAAATGAGCAGTTCTTC	CAWSVANEQFF
TRBD1	TRBV9	TRBJ2-2	17	.	TGTGCCAGCAGCGTTACCGGGACAGGGGTGGGTTCCGGGGAGCTGTTTTTT	CASSVTGTGVGSGELFF
TRBD1	TRBV6-2/TRBV6-3	TRBJ1-5	13	few	TGTGCCACCTGGAGGACAGGGCTACAGCCCCAGCATTTT	CATWRTGLQPQHF
.	TRBV10-3	TRBJ2-2	14	.	TGTGCCATCAGTGCGCTGACAGGCACCGGGGAGCTGTTTTTT	CAISALTGTGELFF
.	TRBV7-2	TRBJ2-5	15	few	TGTGCCAGCAGCCTCACACTAGGGTACCAAGAGACCCAGTACTTC	CASSLTLGYQETQYF
.	TRBV28	TRBJ1-2	12	few	TGTGCCAGCCAGAGGGGCGGGTATGGCTACACCTTC	CASQRGGYGYTF
.	TRBV28	TRBJ1-1	13	few	TGTGCCAGCCGAGGGAGGGTGAACACTGAAGCTTTCTTT	CASRGRVNTEAFF
TRBD1	TRBV6-2/TRBV6-3	TRBJ1-2	14	many	TGTGCCAGCAGCCGCGACAGGGCTAACTATGGCTACACCTTC	CASSRDRANYGYTF
.	TRBV3-1	TRBJ2-7	15	few	TGTGCCAGCAGCCAAACCACGCCGGCCTCCTACGAGCAGTACTTC	CASSQTTPASYEQYF
.	TRBV11-2	TRBJ1-2	11	.	TGTGCCAGCAGCTTAGGTTTTGGCTACACCTTC	CASSLGFGYTF
.	TRBV25-1	TRBJ1-6	15	many	TGTGCCAGCAGTGAAGGAGGCGGCACTAATTCACCCCTCCACTTT	CASSEGGGTNSPLHF
TRBD1	TRBV30	TRBJ1-4	13	few	TGTGCCTGGGGAGGACAGGGGAGGAAAAAACTGTTTTTT	CAWGGQGRKKLFF
.	TRBV28	TRBJ1-5	16	many	TGTGCCAGCAGTTTATTTCGTTCGTCAGGGCGACAGCCCCAGCATTTT	CASSLFRSSGRQPQHF
.	TRBV4-1	TRBJ2-3	17	.	TGCGCCAGCAGCCAAGAAGGGCGGGCGCTGAGCACAGATACGCAGTATTTT	CASSQEGRALSTDTQYF
.	TRBV10-3	TRBJ2-5	15	many	TGTGCCATCAGTGAGTCGTCTCCTCCCGGGGAGACCCAGTACTTC	CAISESSPPGETQYF
TRBD2	TRBV7-3	TRBJ2-3	14	.	TGTGCCAGCCGGGAGGGACGCTACACAGATACGCAGTATTTT	CASREGRYTDTQYF
TRBD2	TRBV7-9	TRBJ2-7	15	many	TGTGCCAGCAGCTGGGGGGGAGGAAGCTCCTACGAGCAGTACTTC	CASSWGGGSSYEQYF
TRBD1	TRBV12-3/TRBV12-4	TRBJ2-3	14	many	TGTGCCAGCAGTCCGAGACAGGGGTCAGATACGCAGTATTTT	CASSPRQGSDTQYF
.	TRBV27	TRBJ2-7	13	.	TGTGCCAGCTCCCGGGACTGGACCTACGAGCAGTACTTC	CASSRDWTYEQYF
.	TRBV6-2/TRBV6-3	TRBJ2-1	17	few	TGTGCCAGCAGTTACTCGTTTCGGCCTAGCAGTAAGGATGAGCAGTTCTTC	CASSYSFRPSSKDEQFF
.	TRBV4-1	TRBJ1-5	13	.	TGCGCCAGCAGCCAAACAGGAAATCAGCCCCGGCATTTT	CASSQTGNQPRHF
.	TRBV7-9	TRBJ2-2	14	many	TGTGCCAGCAGCCTACTAGACAGTACCGGGGAGCTGTTTTTT	CASSLLDSTGELFF
.	TRBV28	TRBJ2-3	13	many	TGTGCCAGCAGGCCTACTGCTTTGGATACGCAGTATTTT	CASRPTALDTQYF
.	TRBV3-1	TRBJ2-7	13	.	TGTGCCAGCAGCCACAGGGGGGGCTACGAGCAGTACTTC	CASSHRGGYEQYF
.	TRBV11-3	TRBJ2-5	15	many	TGTGCCAGCAGCTTAGGCTGGAGCGGCAGGGAGACCCAGTACTTC	CASSLGWSGRETQYF
.	TRBV15	TRBJ1-1	15	few	TGTGCCACCAGCAGTGATAATAAAGGTCTTACGATGGCTTTCTTT	CATSSDNKGLTMAFF
.	TRBV6-2/TRBV6-3	TRBJ2-2	14	.	.	CASSYSSTPGSCFF
.	TRBV3-1	TRBJ2-4	13	few	TGTGCCACCCAAAGAATAGTTGGGGACATTCAGTACTTC	CATQRIVGDIQYF
.	TRBV12-3/TRBV12-4	TRBJ2-5	15	.	TGTGCCAGCAGTTTTAGTCAGAGACCTCAAGAGACCCAGTACTTC	CASSFSQRPQETQYF
.	TRBV28	TRBJ2-7	13	.	TGTGCCAGCAGTTTAAGCGTCTCCTACGAGCAGTACTTC	CASSLSVSYEQYF
.	TRBV3-1	TRBJ1-2	14	many	TGTGCCAGCAGCCAAGCCTCAGCAAACTATGGCTACACCTTC	CASSQASANYGYTF
.	TRBV20-1	TRBJ2-3	15	.	TGCAGTGCTAGAGATTACTTGAGTCCCACAGATACGCAGTATTTT	CSARDYLSPTDTQYF
TRBD1	TRBV7-2	TRBJ2-1	17	few	TGTGCCAGCAGACATAACTATCGAAGGACAGGCTACAATGAGCAGTTCTTC	CASRHNYRRTGYNEQFF
.	TRBV28	TRBJ2-7	19	.	TGTGCCACCGAAATGGACCCCAACTCACCGAGCGAAAAAACCTACGAGCAGTACTTC	CATEMDPNSPSEKTYEQYF
.	TRBV20-1	TRBJ2-1	13	many	TGCAGTGCTGAGGGACTCCTAAGTAATGAGCAGTTCTTC	CSAEGLLSNEQFF